The 31 T cell receptor beta chains below come from one sample, sequenced in a study of response to subunit inactivated influenza vaccine. TCRdb re-derived calls from the RT-PCR reads in MiXCR, one entry per CDR3 protein. This repertoire shows 300,000 to 350,000 distinct CDR3 sequences, just over 20% found once; its top ten account for about 9.4%. The specimen was PBMCs from blood, collected about 20 months after vaccination. These receptors all stem from a man between 50 and 70 years old who received an inactivated influenza vaccine.

V is TRBV5-4 and J is TRBJ1-6; D gene ambiguous. This CDR3 is 16 amino acids long. Trimming shortened V by 2 bases and J by 5 bases, and 14 bases separated the two germline ends. The germline V gene encodes CDR1 SGHNT and CDR2 YYREEE (reference sequence). For the CDR3, the DNA is TGTGCCAGCAGCTTATCTGTTGGCAGGAATAATTCACCCCTCCACTTT. Encoded protein: CASSLSVGRNNSPLHF. The full variable domain, rest sourced from reference TRBV5-4 and TRBJ1-6, is ETGVTQSPTHLIKTRGQQVTLRCSSQSGHNTVSWYQQALGQGPQFIFQYYREEENGRGNFPPRFSGLQFPNYSSELNVNALELDDSALYLCASSLSVGRNNSPLHFGNGTRLTVT.

CDR3: CASSSPAGASISDTQYF. The DNA for the CDR3 is TGTGCCAGCAGCTCACCAGCCGGGGCTAGTATATCAGATACGCAGTATTTT. The chain couples TRBV7-2 to TRBJ2-3; TRBD1 or TRBD2 may be the D gene (5 bases each). CDR1 and CDR2 from the germline V gene are SGHTA and FQGNSA. The CDR3 contains 17 residues. V gave up 4 bases and J gave up 4 bases, with 21 bases separating them.

The chain carries TRBV4-1 and TRBJ1-3; maybe TRBD1 (6 bases). V gave up 4 bases and J gave up 3 bases, with 16 bases separating them. Germline V gene lookup returns CDR1 MGHRA and CDR2 YSYEKL. There are 16 residues in the CDR3. Written as DNA, the CDR3 is TGCGCCAGCAGCCGAGAGTACAGGGTAGGTGGAAACACCATATATTTT. Protein: CASSREYRVGGNTIYF.

The chain links TRBV6-5 to TRBJ1-2; D is unclear. This CDR3 spans 15 amino acids. CDR1 is MNHEY and CDR2 is SVGAGI in the germline V gene. V dropped 0 bases and J dropped 4 bases, with 12 bases sitting between them. The DNA of the CDR3 is TGTGCCAGCAGTTACTCCCCCAGTAATGGCTATGGCTACACCTTC. This translates into CASSYSPSNGYGYTF.

The chain joins TRBV7-6 to TRBJ2-1; a possible D gene is TRBD2 (6 bases). The germline V and J ends were trimmed by 3 bases and 7 bases, with 13 bases remaining between them. The CDR3 length is 14 residues. Germline CDR1 SGHVS, CDR2 FNYEAQ. CDR3 residues: CASSFGTLWNEQFF. The CDR3 DNA reads as TGTGCCAGCAGCTTCGGGACTCTATGGAATGAGCAGTTCTTC. The entire variable domain, with the rest obtained from reference TRBV7-6 and TRBJ2-1, is as follows: GAGVSQSPRYKVTKRGQDVALRCDPISGHVSLYWYRQALGQGPEFLTYFNYEAQQDKSGLPNDRFSAERPEGSISTLTIQRTEQRDSAMYRCASSFGTLWNEQFFGPGTRLTVL.

This chain links TRBV5-1 with TRBJ1-6, with D possibly TRBD1 on 5 matching bases. V lost 0 bases to trimming and J lost 8 bases, with 15 bases between them. Germline CDR1 and CDR2: SGHRS and YFSETQ. This CDR3 comprises 16 residues. The CDR3 bases are TGCGCCAGCAGCTTGGCCGGATTGGGGCAAGATTCACCCCTCCACTTT. Translated: CASSLAGLGQDSPLHF.

In this sample, this clonotype turned up many times. V and J are TRBV6-2 or TRBV6-3 and TRBJ1-1; D ambiguous. V shed 0 bases and J shed 10 bases, with 9 bases lying between them. Germline assignment: CDR1 MNHEY and CDR2 SVGEGT. The length of the CDR3 is 12 residues. As DNA, the CDR3 is TGTGCCAGCAGTTACTCGGGGTCGAGAGCTTTCTTT. It translates to CASSYSGSRAFF.

This clonotype was counted only a few times. This rearrangement joins TRBV6-2 or TRBV6-3 to TRBJ2-7, with 9 bases aligning to TRBD1. CDR3 length equals 15 residues. Per the germline V gene, CDR1 is MNHEY and CDR2 is SVGEGT. V was clipped by 4 bases and J by 9 bases; unmatched bases: 13. The CDR3 loop reads CASSWAGTGKTVQYF. DNA for the CDR3: TGTGCCAGCAGTTGGGCCGGGACAGGGAAGACAGTGCAGTACTTC.

This chain connects TRBV7-9 to TRBJ2-3; D tentatively reads TRBD1 or TRBD2 (6 bases each). V was cut by 3 bases and J by 1 base, with 14 bases left in between. Germline V CDR1 and CDR2: SEHNR, FQNEAQ (reference sequence). This CDR3 spans 16 amino acids. DNA for the CDR3: TGTGCCAGCAGCTTTTACGAGGGGGGCCGCACAGATACGCAGTATTTT. Its translation is CASSFYEGGRTDTQYF.

The chain has TRBV12-3 or TRBV12-4 and TRBJ2-1; 12 bases are shared with TRBD2. This CDR3 comprises 15 residues. The trim removed 5 bases at V and 3 bases at J, leaving 2 bases unmatched. The CDR3 spells CASSKTSGGYNEQFF. In DNA, the CDR3 is TGTGCCAGCAGTAAGACTAGCGGGGGCTACAATGAGCAGTTCTTC.

This clonotype has just a few counts. The genes are TRBV4-1 and TRBJ1-5; D is unresolved. This CDR3 spans 13 amino acids. V was shortened by 1 base and J by 8 bases, with 9 bases between the two germline ends. The germline V gene encodes CDR1 MGHRA and CDR2 YSYEKL. The CDR3 DNA is TGCGCCAGCAGCCAAGGGCCTTTAGAGCCCCAGCATTTT. This codes for CASSQGPLEPQHF.

This clonotype occurred a few times. The rearrangement links TRBV5-1 to TRBJ1-1, with D possibly matching TRBD1 (5 bases). The CDR3 extends over 15 amino acids. V was cut by 4 bases and J by 3 bases, with 16 bases left in between. CDR1 is SGHRS and CDR2 is YFSETQ in the germline V gene. The CDR3 DNA is TGCGCCAGCAGCCCGGGGCGTCGGTGGGACACTGAAGCTTTCTTT. It specifies CASSPGRRWDTEAFF.

The CDR3 nucleotides read TGTGCCACCAGTGATCTACGGACTCACACAGATACGCAGTATTTT. It codes for CATSDLRTHTDTQYF. The rearrangement links TRBV24-1 to TRBJ2-3, with a possible D match to TRBD2 (5 bases). V shed 3 bases and J shed 2 bases, with 11 bases lying between them. The CDR3 spans 15 residues. The germline CDR1 and CDR2 sequences are KGHDR and SFDVKD.

The J gene is TRBJ1-2, the V gene TRBV5-6; D is uncertain. The CDR3 is made up of 12 amino acids. Germline CDR1 and CDR2: SGHDT and YYEEEE. V was clipped by 4 bases and J by 8 bases, with 12 bases between them. CDR3 DNA: TGTGCCAGCAGCCAAAACTTTCGAGGCTACACCTTC. Encoded protein: CASSQNFRGYTF.

Many counts were recorded for this clonotype. The rearrangement joins TRBV29-1 to TRBJ1-5; D not resolved. Deletions cut 4 bases from V and 0 bases from J, with 7 bases between. Germline V gene sequence: CDR1 SQVTM, CDR2 ANQGSEA. CDR3 length equals 13 residues. CDR3 loop: CSVAGNSNQPQHF. The CDR3 DNA sequence: TGCAGCGTTGCGGGGAATAGCAATCAGCCCCAGCATTTT.

This clonotype was found a few times. The V gene is TRBV20-1, the J gene TRBJ1-1; TRBD1 agrees at 11 bases. This CDR3 comprises 17 residues. Germline CDR1 and CDR2: DFQATT and SNEGSKA (reference sequence). V lost 3 bases, J lost 2 bases, and 11 bases stayed unmatched. CDR3: CSASGTGTGGGNTEAFF. The DNA of the CDR3 is TGCAGTGCTAGCGGAACTGGGACAGGGGGAGGTAACACTGAAGCTTTCTTT.

The chain uses TRBV4-2 and TRBJ1-2; D might be TRBD1 (6 bases). V lost 0 bases to trimming and J lost 2 bases, with 10 bases between them. Germline CDR1 and CDR2: LGHNA and YNFKEQ. The CDR3 is 15 residues long. In DNA, the CDR3 is TGTGCCAGCAGCCAAGACGGGGGGCGCAACTATGGCTACACCTTC. Translated: CASSQDGGRNYGYTF.

This clonotype was counted between two and nine times. This chain uses TRBV6-1 with TRBJ2-7; 7 bases agree with TRBD2. Germline V gene sequence: CDR1 MNHNS, CDR2 SASEGT. The trim removed 3 bases at V and 2 bases at J, leaving 4 bases unmatched. The CDR3 is 14 amino acids. The CDR3 sequence is CASSELAEAYEQYF. The CDR3 region has the DNA TGTGCCAGCAGTGAGCTAGCGGAAGCCTACGAGCAGTACTTC.

The chain is built from TRBV4-3 and TRBJ2-3; TRBD2 aligns across 10 bases. Germline V CDR1 and CDR2: LGHNA, YSLEER. V lost 0 bases and J lost 7; bases outside the gene matches: 10. There are 17 residues in the CDR3. CDR3 nucleotides: TGCGCCAGCAGCCAAGAACTAGCGGGGTCCGACCTCAATACGCAGTATTTT. Protein product: CASSQELAGSDLNTQYF.

This chain joins TRBV25-1 and TRBJ2-4; no reliable D call. Per the germline V gene, CDR1 is MGHDK and CDR2 is SYGVNS. Trimming took 0 bases from V and 0 from J, leaving 12 bases between them. This CDR3 has 17 residues. CDR3 bases: TGTGCCAGCAGTGAATATAAGGCCGCGCTAGCCAAAAACATTCAGTACTTC. It is translated as CASSEYKAALAKNIQYF.

This clonotype was counted many times. The CDR3 sequence: CAIRDRTAVYGYTF. The CDR3 coding sequence is TGTGCCATCAGGGACAGGACGGCGGTTTATGGCTACACCTTC. V gene TRBV10-3 combines with J gene TRBJ1-2; TRBD1 aligns across 7 bases. The CDR3 contains 14 residues. After removal of 6 bases from V and 5 bases from J, the junction contained 9 bases not matched to a gene. Per germline, CDR1 ENHRY and CDR2 SYGVKD.

This clonotype was seen repeatedly, ten times or more. A junction boundary mismatches the germline segment, possibly from a read error. The chain joins TRBV5-1 to TRBJ1-1, with D hard to call. CDR1 is SGHRS, CDR2 YFSETQ, per germline. The CDR3 runs 13 residues. The CDR3 is CASSLEVNTEAFF. The CDR3 DNA reads as TGTGCCAGCAGCTTAGAAGTGAACACTGAAGCTTTCTTT.

This clonotype was counted only a few times. The chain carries TRBV7-2 and TRBJ1-1, with D perhaps TRBD1 (5 bases). The CDR3 contains 16 residues. CDR1 is SGHTA, CDR2 FQGNSA, per germline. V shed 2 bases and J shed 4 bases, with 17 bases lying between them. The CDR3 region is CASSLRIRGAGTEAFF. The DNA of the CDR3 is TGTGCCAGCAGCTTAAGGATTAGGGGCGCCGGCACTGAAGCTTTCTTT.

The gene calls are TRBV3-1 and TRBJ2-7, with unresolved D. Germline CDR1 reads LGHDT; CDR2 reads YNNKEL (reference sequence). This CDR3 comprises 16 residues. The ends were cut back, 3 bases at V and 5 bases at J, with 20 bases in the middle. In DNA form, the CDR3 reads TGTGCCAGCAGCCAGGTGGCTTTAGTTCCCCTCGACGAGCAGTACTTC. This gives the protein CASSQVALVPLDEQYF.

V is TRBV18 and J is TRBJ1-2, with TRBD1 as a possible D gene (5 bases). V was clipped by 3 bases and J by 2 bases, with 13 bases between them. This CDR3 spans 15 amino acids. The germline V gene has CDR1 KGHSH and CDR2 LQKENI. CDR3 sequence (DNA): TGTGCCAGCTCACCCTTTACGGACACGAACTATGGCTACACCTTC. The encoded protein is CASSPFTDTNYGYTF.

The CDR3 protein is CASGDSPNYEQYF. CDR3 DNA sequence: TGTGCCAGCGGGGACAGTCCAAACTACGAGCAGTACTTC. V is TRBV27 and J is TRBJ2-7, with TRBD1 matching over 7 bases. Germline CDR1 and CDR2: MNHEY and SMNVEV (reference sequence). The V segment lost 8 bases and the J segment 3 bases; nucleotides outside the gene matches: 7. This CDR3 region has 13 residues.

This clonotype was seen many times. The J gene is TRBJ1-2, the V gene TRBV29-1, with TRBD1 as a possible D gene (5 bases). Deletions cut 7 bases from V and 8 bases from J, with 20 bases between. This CDR3 is 13 amino acids long. Germline-derived CDR1 and CDR2 are SQVTM and ANQGSEA. Here the CDR3 DNA reads TGCAGCGCCACCCTGGACAAAAGTGCCGGCTACACCTTC. It codes for CSATLDKSAGYTF.

This clonotype was observed a handful of times. V is TRBV29-1 and J is TRBJ2-7, with a weak D call TRBD1 (6 bases). The CDR3 runs to 15 residues. Germline-derived CDR1 and CDR2 are SQVTM and ANQGSEA. Trimming stripped 4 bases from V and 4 bases from J, with 20 bases between. The CDR3, as DNA: TGCAGCGTTGCCGCGGGCCAGGGGAATATATACGAGCAGTACTTC. It yields the protein CSVAAGQGNIYEQYF.

The chain recombines TRBV20-1 with TRBJ2-4; D tentatively reads TRBD1 or TRBD2 (5 bases each). The V and J ends lost 0 bases and 6 bases respectively, with 18 bases between them. Germline assignment: CDR1 DFQATT and CDR2 SNEGSKA (reference sequence). The CDR3 length is 16 residues. CDR3 loop: CSARDLGWGSLNIQYF. The CDR3 DNA follows: TGCAGTGCTAGAGATCTAGGTTGGGGGAGTCTAAACATTCAGTACTTC.

This clonotype showed up just a few times. The chain is built from TRBV5-5 and TRBJ2-2; tentative D call: TRBD1 (6 bases). The V gene's germline CDR1 is SGHKS and CDR2 YYEKEE (reference sequence). V lost 5 bases, J lost 4 bases, and 12 bases lay in between. CDR3 length equals 14 residues. Here the CDR3 DNA reads TGTGCCAGCAGGCAGGGGTCGGTCACCGGGGAGCTGTTTTTT. It specifies CASRQGSVTGELFF.

The genes are TRBV5-1 and TRBJ2-3; 10 bases are shared with TRBD2. The trim removed 5 bases at V and 2 bases at J, leaving 11 bases unmatched. Germline V gene sequence: CDR1 SGHRS, CDR2 YFSETQ. This CDR3 contains 17 residues. CDR3 in DNA: TGCGCCAGCAGATCTCCGGGACTAGCGCGTGACACAGATACGCAGTATTTT. Translation: CASRSPGLARDTDTQYF.